One sample yielded the 15 T cell receptor beta chains listed below, sequenced in a study of HIV-infected children after antiretroviral therapy interruption. RNA-based 3' RACE libraries used unique molecular identifiers. MiXCR was run by TCRdb on the 3' RACE reads, yielding one entry per CDR3 protein. The table has some 40,000 distinct CDR3 sequences, over 6% seen once; the top ten hold approximately 0.97%. Treatment of the sample: PENTA 11 planned treatment interruption arm or continuous ART arm. The source material was CD45RA+ CD4+ T cells from PBMCs, pooled from several time points, sampled from a donor given antiretroviral therapy, either interrupted or continuous. As to subset: naive CD4+ CD45RA+ CD45RO- T cells. The origin of the receptors is a pool of human donors with HIV.

This clonotype was recorded many times. The CDR3 sequence: CSARVLDSASYEQYF. The CDR3 DNA follows: TGCAGTGCTAGAGTTCTGGACTCGGCGTCCTACGAGCAGTACTTC. The J gene is TRBJ2-7, the V gene TRBV20-1; D might be TRBD2 (5 bases). From germline, CDR1 is DFQATT and CDR2 SNEGSKA (reference sequence). CDR3 length equals 15 residues. V dropped 1 base and J dropped 1 base, with 14 bases sitting between them.

This clonotype came up many times. The gene calls are TRBV2 and TRBJ2-7; 9 bases line up with TRBD2. This CDR3 region has 15 residues. CDR1 SNHLY and CDR2 FYNNEI come from the germline V gene. The trim removed 6 bases at V and 4 bases at J, leaving 10 bases unmatched. The CDR3 is CASRDTGTSTYEQYF. The CDR3 bases are TGTGCCAGCAGAGATACCGGGACTAGCACTTACGAGCAGTACTTC.

This clonotype was seen at least ten times. This chain links TRBV10-2 with TRBJ2-7; 11 bases are shared with TRBD1. CDR1 WSHSY and CDR2 SAAADI come from the germline V gene. The CDR3 extends over 15 amino acids. V was clipped by 6 bases and J by 5 bases; unmatched bases: 9. CDR3 nucleotides: TGCGCCAGCAGACCCACCAGGACAGGGGGCCACGAGCAGTACTTC. As protein: CASRPTRTGGHEQYF.

This clonotype was seen a handful of times. The chain employs TRBV11-1 and TRBJ2-7; 9 bases match TRBD1. CDR3 length equals 14 residues. With V trimmed by 6 bases and J by 1 base, 4 bases remained unmatched. Per the germline V gene, CDR1 is SGHAT and CDR2 is FQDESV (reference sequence). The CDR3 nucleotides are TGTGCCAGCAGGACAGGGGGTTCTTCCTACGAGCAGTACTTC. This codes for CASRTGGSSYEQYF.

The V and J genes are TRBV4-3 and TRBJ2-7; D not certain. Trimming took 3 bases from V and 2 from J, leaving 11 bases between them. The CDR3 consists of 14 residues. Looked up from germline, CDR1 is LGHNA and CDR2 is YSLEER. For the CDR3, the DNA is TGCGCCAGCAGCCAGCAGGTCGGCCCCTACGAGCAGTACTTC. It translates to CASSQQVGPYEQYF.

The chain combines TRBV23-1 with TRBJ2-5, with TRBD2 as a possible D gene (5 bases). TRBV23-1 is flagged as an ORF with uncertain function. V gave up 8 bases and J gave up 7 bases, with 8 bases separating them. CDR3 length equals 10 residues. DNA of the CDR3: TGCGCCAGCTCCGCGGGGACCCAGTACTTC. Amino acids: CASSAGTQYF.

This sequence joins TRBV28 and TRBJ2-1; D is undetermined. The CDR3 runs to 13 residues. Trimming pared 3 bases from V and 6 bases from J, leaving 9 bases between. In germline, CDR1 is MDHEN, CDR2 SYDVKM. The CDR3 loop reads CASSFGGPNEQFF. The CDR3 coding sequence is TGTGCCAGCAGTTTCGGTGGGCCCAATGAGCAGTTCTTC. The full variable domain, rest sourced from reference TRBV28 and TRBJ2-1, is DVKVTQSSRYLVKRTGEKVFLECVQDMDHENMFWYRQDPGLGLRLIYFSYDVKMKEKGDIPEGYSVSREKKERFSLILESASTNQTSMYLCASSFGGPNEQFFGPGTRLTVL.

This clonotype was detected many times. The chain is built from TRBV7-7 and TRBJ2-2; perhaps D is TRBD1 or TRBD2 (5 bases each). Germline-derived CDR1 and CDR2 are SSHAT and FNYEAQ (reference sequence). This CDR3 contains 13 residues. CDR3 sequence: CASSSGARGELFF. The CDR3 bases are TGTGCTAGCTCCTCCGGGGCTCGCGGGGAGCTGTTTTTT. Together with reference TRBV7-7 and TRBJ2-2, the CDR3 gives the full variable domain: GAGVSQSPRYKVTKRGQDVTLRCDPISSHATLYWYQQALGQGPEFLTYFNYEAQPDKSGLPSDRFSAERPEGSISTLTIQRTEQRDSAMYRCASSSGARGELFFGEGSRLTVL.

This clonotype was seen repeatedly, ten times or more. The CDR3 region has the DNA TGTGCCAGCAGTGGGGGCCGACTGGGTGACTACGAGCAGTACTTC. Protein product: CASSGGRLGDYEQYF. J is TRBJ2-7 and V is TRBV27; D possibly corresponds to TRBD1 (6 bases). Trimming cost V 5 bases and J 3 bases, with 17 bases left between them. Germline loops: CDR1 MNHEY, CDR2 SMNVEV (reference sequence). The CDR3 covers 15 residues.

At least ten counts were recorded for this clonotype. The chain links TRBV27 to TRBJ1-4; maybe TRBD1 (5 bases). This CDR3 comprises 15 residues. CDR1 and CDR2 from the germline V gene are MNHEY and SMNVEV (reference sequence). V was pared by 5 bases and J by 1 base, with 11 bases between. The DNA for the CDR3 is TGTGCCAGCAGTCCGTGGGGGGGAACTAATGAAAAACTGTTTTTT. Its protein product is CASSPWGGTNEKLFF.

This rearrangement joins TRBV27 to TRBJ1-6, with D perhaps TRBD1 (6 bases). Per germline, CDR1 MNHEY and CDR2 SMNVEV (reference sequence). The CDR3 runs 14 residues. V was trimmed by 6 bases and J by 5 bases, leaving 11 bases between them. The CDR3 protein is CASSPGDNNSPLHF. The CDR3 DNA is TGTGCCAGCAGCCCAGGGGACAATAATTCACCCCTCCACTTT.

This clonotype appeared a few times. The chain joins TRBV6-5 to TRBJ1-1; D is possibly TRBD1 (6 bases). The V end lost 2 bases, the J end lost 6 bases, and 10 bases lay between the germline ends. The CDR3 totals 13 residues. Per the germline V gene, CDR1 is MNHEY and CDR2 is SVGAGI. The CDR3 nucleotides read TGTGCCAGCAGTTACGGGGGGCTACCTGAAGCTTTCTTT. Encoded protein: CASSYGGLPEAFF.

There are many counts of this clonotype. The gene calls are TRBV20-1 and TRBJ2-3; 14 positions match TRBD2. Per the germline V gene, CDR1 is DFQATT and CDR2 is SNEGSKA (reference sequence). V shed 3 bases, J shed 2 bases, and the junction held 13 bases outside the gene matches. This CDR3 region has 19 residues. Written as DNA, the CDR3 is TGCAGTGCTAGTATACTCAGACTAGCGGGGGGGACCATCACAGATACGCAGTATTTT. It codes for CSASILRLAGGTITDTQYF.

At least ten counts were recorded for this clonotype. The chain links TRBV6-1 to TRBJ2-7; D is unclear. Trimming left V 8 bases short and J 0 bases short, with 11 bases between. This CDR3 comprises 13 residues. Germline V gene data show CDR1 as MNHNS and CDR2 as SASEGT. CDR3 in amino acids: CASSLTVSYEQYF. As DNA, the CDR3 is TGTGCCAGCTCGCTTACGGTCTCCTACGAGCAGTACTTC.

The chain joins TRBV21-1 to TRBJ1-1; the listed D gene, TRBD1, was not tested against the DNA. TRBV21-1 is tagged as a pseudogene. The CDR3 is made up of 18 amino acids. This CDR3 is CASRKEGATLVVNTEAFF. CDR3 nucleotides: TGTGCCAGCAGAAAGGAGGGGGCCACCCTAGTGGTGAACACTGAAGCTTTCTTT.